The present TCR beta chain was sequenced within a study of cytomegalovirus exposure and HLA in healthy donors. As regards this clone: Its antigen is unidentified.

The PCR ran on 60 Vbeta and 13 Jbeta primers. Profiled with immunoSEQ multiplex PCR; TCRdb holds only in-frame clones, not every one. The data hold some 130,000 clones, with 79% observed a single time. Study-level results: In terms of immune exposure information, only CMV serostatus was available. The investigators catalogued 150 or so TCR beta chains as cytomegalovirus-associated.

Losses at the gene ends were 4 bases for V and 10 bases for J; bases not matched to a gene: 20. This CDR3 spans 18 amino acids. Germline V lookup: CDR1 MGHRA, CDR2 YSYEKL. Source material: PBMCs. This clonotype originated in a man aged 35 to 55 in good health and CMV-seropositive. The genes are TRBV4-1 and TRBJ2-1; 9 positions agree with TRBD2. CDR3: CASSPTVISGSNIGEQFF. The CDR3 DNA sequence: TGCGCCAGCAGCCCGACTGTGATTAGCGGGAGTAATATCGGGGAGCAGTTCTTC.